These 16 T cell receptor beta chains came from one sample sequenced in a study of Graves' ophthalmopathy and Graves' hyperthyroidism. RNA transcripts provided the template for amplifying TCR beta CDR3 regions. A first-round RT-PCR used HTBI primers, followed by a second-round multiplex PCR. In TCRdb, the multiplex PCR reads were re-called with MiXCR into one record per CDR3 protein. The data show 680,000 or so distinct CDR3 sequences, 20% to 25% seen once. Sequences were obtained from peripheral blood. The source is a woman between 18 and 30 years old with stable Graves' hyperthyroidism. Some clones in this sample may be carry-over from other donors' samples.

This clonotype was counted many times. The chain combines TRBV28 with TRBJ2-2; 10 bases match TRBD2. V was clipped by 5 bases and J by 6 bases; unmatched bases: 15. CDR1 and CDR2 from the germline V gene are MDHEN and SYDVKM. The CDR3 length is 18 residues. The chain's CDR3 is CASSPPGLAGEVSGELFF. The CDR3 DNA reads as TGTGCCAGCAGTCCACCTGGGCTAGCGGGAGAGGTATCCGGGGAGCTGTTTTTT.

This chain connects TRBV12-3 or TRBV12-4 to TRBJ1-1; no reliable D call. The CDR3 spans 13 residues. V was shortened by 5 bases and J by 4 bases, with 11 bases between the two germline ends. CDR3 nucleotide sequence: TGTGCCAGCAGTCTTACATCGGCCACTGAAGCTTTCTTT. This sequence encodes CASSLTSATEAFF.

V and J are TRBV12-3 or TRBV12-4 and TRBJ2-2; 9 bases map to TRBD2. This CDR3 region has 15 residues. The junction had 9 bases not matched to a gene; V was cut back by 8 bases and J by 5 bases. The CDR3 reads CASSWLAGRTGELFF. The CDR3 nucleotides read TGTGCCAGCTCTTGGCTAGCGGGACGGACCGGGGAGCTGTTTTTT.

In its sample, this clonotype was seen many times. The chain employs TRBV27 and TRBJ2-2; D not resolved. The CDR3 is 14 residues long. V lost 5 bases to trimming and J lost 3 bases, with 10 bases between them. In germline, CDR1 is MNHEY, CDR2 SMNVEV (reference sequence). The CDR3 sequence: CASSTDAYTGELFF. The CDR3, as DNA: TGTGCCAGCAGTACCGACGCTTACACCGGGGAGCTGTTTTTT.

This rearrangement joins TRBV12-3 or TRBV12-4 to TRBJ2-7; D is perhaps TRBD1 (6 bases). The CDR3 has 13 amino acids. Trimming took 6 bases from V and 3 from J, leaving 12 bases between them. CDR3 bases: TGTGCCAGCAGCGACAGGAGTCACTACGAGCAGTACTTC. It encodes CASSDRSHYEQYF.

This clonotype has at least ten counts. V and J are TRBV4-1 and TRBJ2-7; 9 bases map to TRBD1. J was trimmed by 4 bases and V by 1 base; bases with no gene match: 5. The length of the CDR3 is 15 residues. The germline gives CDR1 MGHRA, CDR2 YSYEKL. The chain's CDR3 is CASSQVVTGGYEQYF. Written as DNA, the CDR3 is TGCGCCAGCAGCCAAGTAGTGACAGGGGGATACGAGCAGTACTTC.

This clonotype was detected many times. The chain uses TRBV7-8 and TRBJ2-5; D may be TRBD2 (5 bases). Germline CDR1 reads SGHVS; CDR2 reads FQNEAQ. The CDR3 is 13 residues long. The ends were cut back, 6 bases at V and 2 bases at J, with 10 bases in the middle. CDR3 nucleotide sequence: TGTGCCAGCAGTTCCGGGGTTCAAGAGACCCAGTACTTC. The encoded protein is CASSSGVQETQYF.

Ten or more counts support this clonotype. The chain has TRBV7-2 and TRBJ1-1; 8 positions agree with TRBD1. J was trimmed by 4 bases and V by 5 bases; bases with no gene match: 6. The CDR3 runs 14 residues. From germline, CDR1 is SGHTA and CDR2 FQGNSA. As DNA, the CDR3 is TGTGCCAGCAGCGGAGCAGACAGGGGCACTGAAGCTTTCTTT. It specifies CASSGADRGTEAFF.

This clonotype occurred many times. The V call is TRBV12-3 or TRBV12-4, the J call TRBJ2-2, with 8 bases fitting TRBD2. The junction had 4 bases not matched to a gene; V was cut back by 7 bases and J by 0 bases. This CDR3 spans 15 amino acids. CDR3 amino acids: CASTLSGANTGELFF. For the CDR3, the DNA is TGTGCCAGCACCCTTAGCGGGGCGAACACCGGGGAGCTGTTTTTT.

The chain carries TRBV6-1 and TRBJ1-1; the D is unclear. The CDR3 has 13 amino acids. Germline V lookup: CDR1 MNHNS, CDR2 SASEGT. The V gene lost 5 bases and the J gene lost 7 bases, with 14 bases spanning the gap. The CDR3 bases are TGTGCCAGCAGTATAAACAGAGTCAATGAAGCTTTCTTT. This sequence encodes CASSINRVNEAFF.

At least ten counts were recorded for this clonotype. V gene TRBV20-1 combines with J gene TRBJ2-7; the D gene could be TRBD1 or TRBD2 (5 bases each). Germline values: CDR1 DFQATT, CDR2 SNEGSKA (reference sequence). This CDR3 comprises 13 residues. With 4 bases removed from V and 7 bases from J, the gap between germline ends came to 17 bases. The CDR3 protein is CSAIRDPLKEQYF. Here the CDR3 DNA reads TGCAGTGCTATCCGGGACCCCCTTAAGGAGCAGTACTTC.

This clonotype was counted ten times or more. The chain is built from TRBV5-5 and TRBJ2-7, with TRBD2 matching 11 bases. V was clipped by 0 bases and J by 1 base; unmatched bases: 3. Germline-derived CDR1 and CDR2 are SGHKS and YYEKEE (reference sequence). The CDR3 contains 16 residues. DNA for the CDR3: TGTGCCAGCAGCTTGGCCCGGACTAGCGGGTCCTACGAGCAGTACTTC. The encoded protein is CASSLARTSGSYEQYF.

This clonotype was counted many times. This sequence joins TRBV28 and TRBJ2-7, with 7 bases that match TRBD1. CDR1 is MDHEN, CDR2 SYDVKM, per germline. The CDR3 has 13 amino acids. J gave up 2 bases and V 8 bases, and 6 bases lay outside the gene matches. In DNA, the CDR3 is TGTGCCAGCTGGGACAGCCTAACCTACGAGCAGTACTTC. It codes for CASWDSLTYEQYF.

In its sample, this clonotype was seen a few times. The genes are TRBV4-2 and TRBJ2-5; 9 nucleotides match TRBD2. Germline V CDR1 and CDR2: LGHNA, YNFKEQ. The CDR3 has 16 amino acids. V lost 3 bases and J lost 5; bases outside the gene matches: 10. This CDR3 is CASSQAIAGAGETQYF. The CDR3 DNA follows: TGTGCCAGCAGCCAGGCTATAGCGGGAGCGGGTGAGACCCAGTACTTC.

The table lists this clonotype with many counts. The gene calls are TRBV7-9 and TRBJ1-2; 7 nucleotides align to TRBD1. Germline V gene lookup returns CDR1 SEHNR and CDR2 FQNEAQ (reference sequence). The CDR3 covers 14 residues. V was clipped by 3 bases and J by 4 bases; unmatched bases: 5. CDR3 DNA: TGTGCCAGCAGCTTGGGACAGCGTAGCTATGGCTACACCTTC. The encoded protein is CASSLGQRSYGYTF.

The chain is built from TRBV25-1 and TRBJ2-5, with 8 positions matching TRBD2. Germline loops: CDR1 MGHDK, CDR2 SYGVNS. The length of the CDR3 is 17 residues. Losses at the gene ends were 3 bases for V and 7 bases for J; bases not matched to a gene: 16. The CDR3 sequence: CASSDAQREGRAGTQYF. Here the CDR3 DNA reads TGTGCCAGCAGTGATGCCCAACGGGAGGGCCGCGCTGGGACCCAGTACTTC. Full variable domain (rest looked up from reference TRBV25-1 and TRBJ2-5): EADIYQTPRYLVIGTGKKITLECSQTMGHDKMYWYQQDPGMELHLIHYSYGVNSTEKGDLSSESTVSRIRTEHFPLTLESARPSHTSQYLCASSDAQREGRAGTQYFGPGTRLLVL.